The present TCR beta chain was sequenced within a study of blood T cell repertoires in COVID-19. Assay used: immunoSEQ multiplex PCR; TCRdb lists only in-frame clones, some missing. The profile shows 300,000 to 350,000 clones, nearly 90% of them singletons. CDR3 length: 12 residues. The ends were cut back, 2 bases at V and 13 bases at J, with 9 bases in the middle. Germline V gives CDR1 MNHEY, CDR2 SMNVEV (reference sequence). Sequencing was performed on PBMCs or T cells enriched from blood (not recorded which). The chain combines TRBV27 with TRBJ1-6; no reliable D call. This TCR derives from a woman in her late teens or twenties with acute COVID-19. The CDR3 DNA follows: TGTGCCAGCAGTTTAATGAACCGGCCCCTCCACTTT. Its translation is CASSLMNRPLHF.